This T cell receptor (beta chain) was sequenced in a study of OX40 agonist ivuxolimab in advanced cancers. Across the study: Ivuxolimab, an agonist antibody against OX40 (CD134), was given to patients. Participants averaged approximately 65 years of age (range roughly 23 to 90) and were less than 85% male. Study results and limitations: No antigen was identified for the clonally expanded peripheral T cells. CD4+ and CD8+ blood T cells expanded clonally by week 6 at 0.1 to 3.0 mg/kg.

This clone has only one observation. Its cognate antigen is unknown. Data came from immunoSEQ multiplex PCR; TCRdb stores just in-frame clones and leaves some out. The table lists about 32,000 clones, roughly 89% of them singletons. Germline lookup yields CDR1 MGHRA and CDR2 YSYEKL. V gave up 4 bases and J gave up 4 bases, with 11 bases separating them. CDR3 length: 13 residues. Sequences were derived from CD4+ or CD8+ T cells sorted from blood, sampled in a trial of the OX40 agonist ivuxolimab. The TCR comes from an adult with an advanced solid tumor such as melanoma, head and neck, liver or kidney cancer. The chain couples TRBV4-1 to TRBJ2-7, with D possibly TRBD2 on 5 matching bases. CDR3 nucleotide sequence: TGCGCCAGCAGCCTCCCGGGCGGGTACGAGCAGTACTTC. As protein: CASSLPGGYEQYF.